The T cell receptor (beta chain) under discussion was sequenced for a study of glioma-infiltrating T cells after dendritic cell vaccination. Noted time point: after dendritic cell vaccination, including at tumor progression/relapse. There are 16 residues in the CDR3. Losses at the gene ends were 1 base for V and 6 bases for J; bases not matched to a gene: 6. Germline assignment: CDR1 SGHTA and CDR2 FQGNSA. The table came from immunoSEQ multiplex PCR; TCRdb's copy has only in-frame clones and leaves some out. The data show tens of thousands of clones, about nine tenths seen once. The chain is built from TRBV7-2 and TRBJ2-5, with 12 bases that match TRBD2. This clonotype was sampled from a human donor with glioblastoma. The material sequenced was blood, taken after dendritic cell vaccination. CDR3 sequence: CASSLGLAGVWKTQYF. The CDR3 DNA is TGTGCCAGCAGCTTAGGACTAGCGGGAGTCTGGAAGACCCAGTACTTC.